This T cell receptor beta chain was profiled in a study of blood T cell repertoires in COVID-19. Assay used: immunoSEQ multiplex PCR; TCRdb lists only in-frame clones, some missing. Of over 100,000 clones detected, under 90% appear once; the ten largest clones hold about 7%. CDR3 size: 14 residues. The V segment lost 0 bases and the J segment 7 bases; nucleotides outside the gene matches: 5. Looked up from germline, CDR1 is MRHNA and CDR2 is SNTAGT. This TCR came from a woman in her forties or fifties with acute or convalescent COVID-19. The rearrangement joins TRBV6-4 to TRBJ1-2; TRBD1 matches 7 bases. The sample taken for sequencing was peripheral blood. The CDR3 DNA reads TGTGCCAGCAGTGACTCCGGAGGGGGCGTTGGCTACACCTTC. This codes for CASSDSGGGVGYTF.